In this sample, the clone carrying this T cell receptor (beta chain) turned up a few times. Its antigen is undetermined. Findings and caveats of the study: Greatest tumor Treg TCR overlap was with tumor naive CD4+ cells.

Constant-region reverse primers amplified full-length variable regions, followed by semi-nested Nested Universal Primer A PCR. Using its own MiXCR run on the 5' RACE reads, TCRdb lists one record per CDR3 protein. This repertoire shows about 64,000 distinct CDR3 sequences, 20% to 25% found once; its top ten account for just under 3%. Memory CD4+ cells were defined as CD4+CD45RO+CD25-. Germline CDR1 is SEHNR and CDR2 is FQNEAQ (reference sequence). The CDR3 is 16 amino acids. V trimming: 4 bases; J trimming: 4 bases; junction bases outside the gene matches: 10. The source is a female donor with breast cancer. What was sequenced was memory CD4+ T cells sorted from a lymph node. This sample's subset: memory CD4+ T cells, CD4+CD45RO+CD25-. The gene calls are TRBV7-9 and TRBJ2-1; 7 nucleotides agree with TRBD2. Here the CDR3 reads CASSSSGRWLYNEQFF. CDR3 DNA: TGTGCCAGCAGCTCTTCCGGGAGGTGGTTATACAATGAGCAGTTCTTC.